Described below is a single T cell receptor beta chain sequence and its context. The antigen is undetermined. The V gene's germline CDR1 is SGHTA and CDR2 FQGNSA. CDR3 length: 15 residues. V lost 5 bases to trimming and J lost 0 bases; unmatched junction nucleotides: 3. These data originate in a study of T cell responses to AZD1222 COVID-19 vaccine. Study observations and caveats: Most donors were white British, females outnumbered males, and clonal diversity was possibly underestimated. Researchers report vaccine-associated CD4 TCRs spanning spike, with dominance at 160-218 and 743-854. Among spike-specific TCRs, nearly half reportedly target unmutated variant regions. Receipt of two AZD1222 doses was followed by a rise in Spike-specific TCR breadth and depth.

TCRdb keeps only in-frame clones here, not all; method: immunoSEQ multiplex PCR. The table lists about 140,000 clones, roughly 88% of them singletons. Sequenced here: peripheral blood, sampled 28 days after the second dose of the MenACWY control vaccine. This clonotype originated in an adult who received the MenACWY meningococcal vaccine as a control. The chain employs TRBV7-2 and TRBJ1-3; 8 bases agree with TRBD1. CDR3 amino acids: CASSLDRGSGNTIYF. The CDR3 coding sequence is TGTGCCAGCAGCCTTGACAGGGGCTCTGGAAACACCATATATTTT.